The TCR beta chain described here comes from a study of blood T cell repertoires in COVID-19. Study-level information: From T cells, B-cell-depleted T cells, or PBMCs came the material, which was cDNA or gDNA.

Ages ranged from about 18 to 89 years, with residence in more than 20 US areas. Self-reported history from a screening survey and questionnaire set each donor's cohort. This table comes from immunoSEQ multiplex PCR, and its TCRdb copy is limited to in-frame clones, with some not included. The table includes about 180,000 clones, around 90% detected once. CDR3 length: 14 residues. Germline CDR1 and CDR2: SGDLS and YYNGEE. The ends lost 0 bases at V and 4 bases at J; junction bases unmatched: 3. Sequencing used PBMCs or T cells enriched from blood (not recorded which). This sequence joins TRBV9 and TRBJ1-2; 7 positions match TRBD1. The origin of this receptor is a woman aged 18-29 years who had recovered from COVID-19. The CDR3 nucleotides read TGTGCCAGCAGCGTAGAAGGGGGCGCCTATGGCTACACCTTC. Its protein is CASSVEGGAYGYTF.